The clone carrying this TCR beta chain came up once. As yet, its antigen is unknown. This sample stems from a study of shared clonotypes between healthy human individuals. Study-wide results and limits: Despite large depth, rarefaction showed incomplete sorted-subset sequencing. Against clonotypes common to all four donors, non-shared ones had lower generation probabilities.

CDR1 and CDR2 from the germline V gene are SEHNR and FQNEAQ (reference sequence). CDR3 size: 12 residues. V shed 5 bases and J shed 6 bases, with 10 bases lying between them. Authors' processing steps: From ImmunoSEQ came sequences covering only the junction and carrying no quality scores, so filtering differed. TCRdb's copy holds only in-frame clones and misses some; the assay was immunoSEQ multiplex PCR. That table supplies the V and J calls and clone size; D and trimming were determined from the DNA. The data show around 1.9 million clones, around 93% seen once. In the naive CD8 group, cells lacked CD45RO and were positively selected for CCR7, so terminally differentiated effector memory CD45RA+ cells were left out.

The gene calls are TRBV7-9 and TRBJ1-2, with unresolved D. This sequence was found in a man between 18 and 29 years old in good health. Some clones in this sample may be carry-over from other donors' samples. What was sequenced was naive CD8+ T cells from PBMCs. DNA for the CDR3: TGTGCCAGCAGCCCCCCACGGGATGGCTACACCTTC. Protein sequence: CASSPPRDGYTF. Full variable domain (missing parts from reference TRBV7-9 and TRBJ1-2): DTGVSQNPRHKITKRGQNVTFRCDPISEHNRLYWYRQTLGQGPEFLTYFQNEAQLEKSRLLSDRFSAERPKGSFSTLEIQRTEQGDSAMYLCASSPPRDGYTFGSGTRLTVV.